Listed below are T cell receptor beta chains from one sample, sequenced in a study of T cells in Graves' hyperthyroidism and ophthalmopathy. In TCRdb, the multiplex PCR reads were re-called with MiXCR into one record per CDR3 protein. The data show hundreds of thousands of distinct CDR3 sequences, roughly 14% seen once. Sequenced material: blood. The receptors stem from a woman aged 30 to 39 with Graves' hyperthyroidism. Each CDR3 is given with its conserved first and last residue. Each record gives: D gene, clone size, J gene, V gene, CDR3 protein, CDR3 DNA. D genes are given only for firm matches. Some rows mark clone size as missing; the rest say once, few, many or name a class of expanded clone.

-,many,TRBJ1-1,TRBV6-2/TRBV6-3,CASRTNRVNTEAFF,TGTGCCAGCAGAACTAACAGGGTGAACACTGAAGCTTTCTTT
-,-,TRBJ2-1,TRBV9,CASSARVANDNEQFF,TGTGCCAGCAGCGCCAGGGTTGCGAACGACAATGAGCAGTTCTTC
-,many,TRBJ2-7,TRBV27,CASSPYEQGRREQYF,TGTGCCAGCAGTCCCTACGAACAGGGTAGGCGCGAGCAGTACTTC
-,-,TRBJ2-1,TRBV30,CAWSPSSISYNEQFF,TGTGCCTGGAGCCCGAGCAGCATTAGTTACAATGAGCAGTTCTTC
TRBD2,many,TRBJ2-5,TRBV6-2/TRBV6-3,CASSFPTSGRHQETQYF,TGTGCCAGCAGTTTCCCGACTAGCGGGAGGCACCAAGAGACCCAGTACTTC
TRBD1,many,TRBJ2-7,TRBV7-9,CASRQGFNEQYF,TGTGCCAGTAGACAGGGGTTCAACGAGCAGTACTTC
-,-,TRBJ1-6,TRBV11-2,CASSLVAGNSPLHF,TGTGCCAGCAGCTTAGTGGCAGGAAATTCACCCCTCCACTTT
-,few,TRBJ2-7,TRBV7-9,CASSSLGRRYEQYF,TGTGCCAGCAGCTCCCTTGGGAGGAGGTACGAGCAGTACTTC
-,-,TRBJ2-1,TRBV4-2,CASSTHSAGKFLEQFF,TGTGCCAGCAGCACGCATAGTGCGGGAAAGTTTCTTGAGCAGTTCTTC
TRBD1,many,TRBJ2-7,TRBV28,CASSNRDRKTQERRLIGWIEQYF,TGTGCCAGTTCCAACCGGGACAGAAAAACGCAGGAGCGCCGACTTATTGGGTGGATCGAGCAGTACTTC
-,-,TRBJ2-5,TRBV6-4,CASSDLGWYQETQYF,TGTGCCAGCAGTGACTTGGGGTGGTACCAAGAGACCCAGTACTTC
-,-,TRBJ2-3,TRBV20-1,CSAPLRGFTDTQYF,TGCAGTGCTCCGTTGAGGGGTTTCACAGATACGCAGTATTTT
-,many,TRBJ1-1,TRBV6-1,CASSYDRNTEAFF,TGTGCCAGCAGTTATGACAGGAACACTGAAGCTTTCTTT
-,-,TRBJ1-6,TRBV4-2,CASSQDWGTFSPLHF,TGTGCCAGCAGCCAAGACTGGGGAACCTTTTCACCCCTCCACTTT
TRBD1,-,TRBJ2-1,TRBV6-1,CASSTFGGTGGGGGSYNEQFF,TGTGCCAGCAGTACCTTTGGGGGGACAGGGGGCGGAGGGGGCTCCTACAATGAGCAGTTCTTC
-,-,TRBJ1-1,TRBV18,CASSIANQNTEAFF,TGTGCCAGCTCAATTGCTAACCAAAACACTGAAGCTTTCTTT
-,many,TRBJ2-1,TRBV9,CASSGHTGNEQFF,TGTGCCAGCAGCGGACATACGGGTAATGAGCAGTTCTTC
-,few,TRBJ1-2,TRBV29-1,CSVGANYGYTF,TGCAGCGTTGGGGCTAACTATGGCTACACCTTC
-,few,TRBJ2-1,TRBV6-1,CASSELGVSNEQFF,TGTGCCAGCAGTGAATTGGGGGTTAGCAATGAGCAGTTCTTC
TRBD1,few,TRBJ1-1,TRBV29-1,CSVTTGGDTEAFF,TGCAGCGTTACTACAGGGGGGGACACTGAAGCTTTCTTT
TRBD1,few,TRBJ1-2,TRBV6-1,CASSHSSGTGEDYTF,TGTGCCAGCAGCCACAGTTCCGGGACAGGGGAGGACTACACCTTC
-,-,TRBJ2-3,TRBV5-5,CASSWIRDLGRDTQYF,TGTGCCAGCAGCTGGATCCGGGACTTAGGCAGAGATACGCAGTATTTT
TRBD2,-,TRBJ2-2,TRBV13,CASSLSPTWTSGRPNRTGELFF,TGTGCCAGCAGCTTGTCCCCGACTTGGACTAGCGGGAGGCCAAATCGAACCGGGGAGCTGTTTTTT
TRBD2,-,TRBJ2-1,TRBV7-8,CASSHPGLAVGGQFF,TGTGCCAGCAGCCACCCGGGACTAGCGGTCGGGGGGCAGTTCTTC
-,many,TRBJ2-7,TRBV25-1,CASSEGRPGEQYF,TGTGCCAGCAGTGAGGGACGCCCAGGCGAGCAGTACTTC
-,many,TRBJ2-2,TRBV11-3,CASSLEGLQGTGELFF,TGTGCCAGCAGCTTAGAGGGACTACAGGGCACCGGGGAGCTGTTTTTT
-,few,TRBJ1-1,TRBV13,CASSPTQRGSEAFF,TGTGCCAGCAGCCCCACGCAAAGGGGCAGTGAAGCTTTCTTT
TRBD1,many,TRBJ2-7,TRBV29-1,CSVRIRDSHYEQYF,TGCAGCGTCAGAATCCGGGACAGCCATTACGAGCAGTACTTC
-,many,TRBJ2-7,TRBV11-2,CASSVSGSGREQYF,TGTGCCAGCAGCGTTTCGGGGAGTGGTCGCGAGCAGTACTTC
-,many,TRBJ2-1,TRBV24-1,CATSGRAGSYNEQFF,TGTGCCACCAGTGGGCGGGCGGGCTCCTACAATGAGCAGTTCTTC
TRBD1,many,TRBJ2-5,TRBV28,CASSSRQGTYQETQYF,TGTGCCAGCAGCTCCCGACAGGGGACATACCAAGAGACCCAGTACTTC
TRBD2,many,TRBJ2-3,TRBV6-2/TRBV6-3,CASRLSGNSDTQYF,TGTGCCAGCAGGCTAAGCGGGAACTCAGATACGCAGTATTTT
TRBD2,-,TRBJ2-5,TRBV20-1,CSAGVRLAGNQETQYF,TGCAGTGCTGGAGTGAGACTAGCGGGAAACCAAGAGACCCAGTACTTC
TRBD2,many,TRBJ2-7,TRBV7-2,CASSSRSGTSNEQYF,TGTGCCAGCAGCTCCCGTTCCGGGACTAGTAACGAGCAGTACTTC
-,many,TRBJ2-3,TRBV10-3,CAIAADGTDTQYF,TGTGCCATCGCGGCGGACGGCACAGATACGCAGTATTTT
-,-,TRBJ1-1,TRBV4-1,CASSRLGGTTEAFF,TGCGCCAGCAGCCGGCTCGGGGGCACCACTGAAGCTTTCTTT
TRBD1,-,TRBJ1-3,TRBV11-2,CASSLKRDSRNTIYF,TGTGCCAGCAGCTTAAAACGGGACAGTCGAAACACCATATATTTT